This T cell receptor (beta chain) was recorded in a study of T cell responses to AZD1222 COVID-19 vaccine. Findings and limits, study-wide: An increase in Spike-specific TCR breadth and depth was observed after two AZD1222 doses. Repertoires were collected only later (after the peak T cell response had occurred). Seropositive at baseline were only five or six AZD1222 recipients.

The V segment lost 7 bases and the J segment 5 bases; nucleotides outside the gene matches: 5. The CDR3 loop spans 13 amino acids. Per the germline V gene, CDR1 is SGDLS and CDR2 is YYNGEE. Second doses at about 4 or about 12 weeks were pooled. Libraries were prepared by immunoSEQ multiplex PCR; TCRdb keeps only in-frame clonotypes and omits some of them. The table has 45,000 to 55,000 clones, 80% to 90% seen once. As concerns this clone: Its antigen is currently unknown.

The TCR sequence derives from an adult who received the AZD1222 COVID-19 vaccine. The chain couples TRBV9 to TRBJ2-2; 7 nucleotides match TRBD2. Here the sequenced sample was peripheral blood, taken 28 days after the second AZD1222 dose. CDR3 residues: CASAVGGTGELFF. In DNA, the CDR3 is TGTGCCAGCGCCGTCGGGGGGACCGGGGAGCTGTTTTTT.